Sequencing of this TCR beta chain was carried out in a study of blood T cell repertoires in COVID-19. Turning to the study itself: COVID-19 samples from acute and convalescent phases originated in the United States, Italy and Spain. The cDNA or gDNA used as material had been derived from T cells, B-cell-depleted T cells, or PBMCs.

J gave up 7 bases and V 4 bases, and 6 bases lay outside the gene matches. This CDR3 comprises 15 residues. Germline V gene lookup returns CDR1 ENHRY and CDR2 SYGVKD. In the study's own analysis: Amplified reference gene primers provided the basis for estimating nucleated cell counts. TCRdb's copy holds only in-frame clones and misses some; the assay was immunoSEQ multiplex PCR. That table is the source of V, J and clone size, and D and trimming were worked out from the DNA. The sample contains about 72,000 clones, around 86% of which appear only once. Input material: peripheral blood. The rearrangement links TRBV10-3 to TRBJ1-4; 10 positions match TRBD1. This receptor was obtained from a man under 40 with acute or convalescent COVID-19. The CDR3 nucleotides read TGTGCCATCAGTGGAGCCGGGACAGGGGTTGAAAAACTGTTTTTT. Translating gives CAISGAGTGVEKLFF.